The sequence of this TCR beta chain was determined in a study of T cells in Graves' hyperthyroidism and ophthalmopathy. There were TCR beta CDR3 regions amplified from RNA transcripts. An initial round of RT-PCR targeting the TCR CDR3 relied on the HTBI primer set. TCRdb recomputed calls from the multiplex PCR reads with MiXCR, one row per CDR3 protein. The table has about 600,000 distinct CDR3 sequences, roughly 15% seen once; the top ten hold around 13%. Germline values: CDR1 SEHNR, CDR2 FQNEAQ (reference sequence). The CDR3 extends over 15 amino acids. The J segment lost 12 bases and the V segment lost 8 bases, leaving 18 bases of the junction unmatched.

The J gene is TRBJ2-1, the V gene TRBV7-9; 8 bases line up with TRBD2. The sample was blood. The clonotype comes from a woman in her forties or fifties with Graves' ophthalmopathy. The CDR3 is CASSPRTSPQFGQFF. The CDR3 nucleotides are TGTGCCAGCTCCCCGCGGACTAGCCCCCAGTTTGGGCAGTTCTTC.